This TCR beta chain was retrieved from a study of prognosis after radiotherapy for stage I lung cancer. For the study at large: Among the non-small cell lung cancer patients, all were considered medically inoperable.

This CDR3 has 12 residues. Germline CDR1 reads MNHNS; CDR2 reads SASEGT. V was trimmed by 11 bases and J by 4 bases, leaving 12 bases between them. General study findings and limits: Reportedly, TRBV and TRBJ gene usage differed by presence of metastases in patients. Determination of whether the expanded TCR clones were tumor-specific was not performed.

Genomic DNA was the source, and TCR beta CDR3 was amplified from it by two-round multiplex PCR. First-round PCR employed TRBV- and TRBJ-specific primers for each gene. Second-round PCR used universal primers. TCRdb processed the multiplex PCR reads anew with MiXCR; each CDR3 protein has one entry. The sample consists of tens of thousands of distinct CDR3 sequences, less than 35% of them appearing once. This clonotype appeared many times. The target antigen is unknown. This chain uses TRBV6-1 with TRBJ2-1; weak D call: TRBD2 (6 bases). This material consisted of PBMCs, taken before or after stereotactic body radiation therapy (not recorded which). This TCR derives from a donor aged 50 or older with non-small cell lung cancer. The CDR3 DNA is TGTGCCTCGGAGGGCGGTTACAATGAGCAGTTCTTC. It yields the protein CASEGGYNEQFF.